A single TCR beta chain is shown here with its context. The V gene lost 3 bases and the J gene lost 4 bases, with 10 bases spanning the gap. This CDR3 is 14 amino acids long. From germline, CDR1 is MGHRA and CDR2 YSYEKL. This sample stems from a study of blood T cell repertoires in COVID-19. Participants, about 18 to 90 years old, spanned under 30 US areas. Two negative PCRs, clearance, or symptom resolution were required of recovered Cohort 3 donors. Per the study methods: The authors estimated nucleated cell counts from reference gene primer amplification. The repertoire was sequenced with immunoSEQ multiplex PCR; TCRdb's copy has only in-frame clones and lacks some. V and J calls and clone size come straight from that table; D and trimming were deduced from the DNA. Counted here are about 200,000 clones, around 90% occurring once; the ten biggest clones make up approximately 1.1%.

The receptor's source is a man aged 25 to 45 who had recovered from COVID-19. The V and J genes are TRBV4-1 and TRBJ1-3; the D gene is possibly TRBD1 (6 bases). The sequenced sample consisted of PBMCs or T cells enriched from blood (not recorded which). CDR3 DNA sequence: TGCGCCAGCAGCCACGGACAGCTAGGAAACACCATATATTTT. This translates into CASSHGQLGNTIYF.